One sample yielded the 2 T cell receptor beta chains listed below, sequenced in a study of prognosis after radiotherapy for stage I lung cancer (TCRdb year 2021). Instrument used: Illumina HiSeq 3000. Two rounds of multiplex PCR were performed to amplify the TCR beta CDR3 region from genomic DNA. The first PCR round used primers specific to each TRBV and TRBJ gene, and the primer sequences were filed in Chinese patent CN105087789A. In-frame beta chains were kept once TCRdb had trimmed the public reads at Q25 with fastp and called clones with MiXCR. A single entry per CDR3 protein holds the most common genes and DNA from its merged rows. Counted in this sample were 13,000 to 15,000 distinct CDR3 sequences; roughly a third of them appeared once. The top ten hold roughly 40% of the sample. Specimen: PBMCs, collected before or after stereotactic body radiation therapy (not recorded which). All receptors come from a donor of 50 years or more with non-small cell lung cancer.

This clonotype is a singleton in its sample. One end of the junction does not line up with germline, which may come from a read error. The chain recombines TRBV28 with TRBJ2-2; no reliable D call. CDR1 MDHEN and CDR2 SYDVKM come from the germline V gene. This CDR3 region has 16 residues. The CDR3 DNA is TGCCAGCACCGGGCCAGCCACCCATCGAACACCGGGGAGCTGTTTTTT. It codes for CQHRASHPSNTGELFF.

As concerns this clonotype: Since a far larger clone is one base different, this is likely a read error. The chain joins TRBV5-6 to TRBJ2-1; 8 nucleotides line up with TRBD2. The ends lost 4 bases at V and 5 bases at J; junction bases unmatched: 8. Per germline, CDR1 SGHDT and CDR2 YYEEEE. CDR3 length: 15 residues. The CDR3 region is CASSPGTRGNNEQFF. DNA for the CDR3: TGTGCCAGCAGCCCTGGGACTAGAGGGAACAATGAGCAGTTCTTC.